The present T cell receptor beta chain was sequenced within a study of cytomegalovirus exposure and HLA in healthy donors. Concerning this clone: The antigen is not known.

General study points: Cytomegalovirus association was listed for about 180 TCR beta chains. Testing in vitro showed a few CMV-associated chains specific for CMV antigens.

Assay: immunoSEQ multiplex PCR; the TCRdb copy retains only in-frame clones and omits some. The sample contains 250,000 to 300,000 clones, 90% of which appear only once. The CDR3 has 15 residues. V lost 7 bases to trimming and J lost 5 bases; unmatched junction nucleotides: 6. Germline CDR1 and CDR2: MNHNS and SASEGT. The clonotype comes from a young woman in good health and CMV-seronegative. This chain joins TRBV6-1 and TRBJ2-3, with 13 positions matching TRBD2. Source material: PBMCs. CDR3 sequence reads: CASKGLAGIRDTQYF. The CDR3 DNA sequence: TGTGCCAGCAAGGGACTAGCGGGGATAAGAGATACGCAGTATTTT.